The entry that follows covers one TCR beta chain sequence. Per the germline V gene, CDR1 is MNHEY and CDR2 is SVGEGT. Trimming pared 2 bases from V and 2 bases from J, leaving 15 bases between. The CDR3 sequence is 16 residues long. The record originates from a study of blood T cell repertoires in COVID-19. Study at large: Sites in the United States, Italy and Spain provided acute and convalescent COVID-19 samples. In each case, the material was cDNA or gDNA derived from T cells, B-cell-depleted T cells, or PBMCs.

Methods used by the authors: By means of reference gene primer amplification, nucleated cell counts were estimated. Using immunoSEQ multiplex PCR, the repertoire was profiled, and TCRdb retains in-frame clones only, with some absent. That table is the source of V, J and clone size, and D and trimming were worked out from the DNA. The data show roughly 150,000 clones, around 88% seen once. Material for sequencing was peripheral blood. The TCR comes from a human donor in a cohort sampled during active COVID-19. The gene calls are TRBV6-2 or TRBV6-3 and TRBJ1-2; D not certain. The CDR3 DNA sequence: TGTGCCAGCAGTTACACGGAGGGAGGGCCCAACTATGGCTACACCTTC. It translates to CASSYTEGGPNYGYTF.